This TCR beta chain was recorded in a study of blood T cell repertoires in COVID-19. The repertoire was sequenced with immunoSEQ multiplex PCR; TCRdb's copy has only in-frame clones and lacks some. The data hold around 60,000 clones, with less than 90% observed a single time. CDR3 size: 11 residues. Germline CDR1 MNHEY, CDR2 SVGAGI. Trimming shortened V by 6 bases and J by 3 bases, and 6 bases separated the two germline ends. This sequence was found in a man between 60 and 75 years old with COVID-19, enrolled during active disease. The sample was peripheral blood. J is TRBJ2-7 and V is TRBV6-5, with unresolved D. DNA of the CDR3: TGTGCCAGCAGCCGAGACTACGAGCAGTACTTC. Amino acid sequence: CASSRDYEQYF.